This T cell receptor (beta chain) derives from a study of cytomegalovirus exposure and HLA in healthy donors. Note on this clone: The antigen is not known.

V lost 7 bases, J lost 2 bases, and 9 bases stayed unmatched. Germline V lookup: CDR1 SEHNR, CDR2 FQNEAQ (reference sequence). The CDR3 extends over 15 amino acids. Both 60 Vbeta primers and 13 Jbeta primers went into the PCR. In the authors' workflow: Per a later analysis, the number of unique TCR beta chains was roughly 87 million, of which 8.5 million to 11 million were shared. Sequenced by immunoSEQ multiplex PCR; TCRdb stores in-frame clones only, minus some. The DNA was the basis for D and trimming; V, J and clone size are from that table. The repertoire table contains 150,000 to 250,000 clones. Study-level findings and limits: A previous analysis found most TCR beta V segments productive roughly 90% or roughly 30% of the time.

V usage is TRBV7-9 and J usage is TRBJ2-3; 7 positions match TRBD2. Sequenced material: PBMCs. The TCR comes from a boy between 10 and 17 years old in good health and CMV-seronegative. CDR3 DNA sequence: TGTGCCAGCACCCTCGGGCTAGCGGACACAGATACGCAGTATTTT. This encodes CASTLGLADTDTQYF.